This TCR beta chain was sequenced in a study of cytomegalovirus exposure and HLA in healthy donors. General study results and limits: The authors enumerated 150 to 200 TCR beta chains as linked to cytomegalovirus. After further analysis at a later stage, 16,951 TCR beta sequences were associated with HLA alleles at 0.05 false discovery rate. Highest at DRB1 and lowest at HLA-C, TCR association rates differed among HLA loci in a later analysis.

PCR employed 60 Vbeta and 13 Jbeta primers. Clones were sequenced by immunoSEQ multiplex PCR, and TCRdb holds only the in-frame ones, with some missing. The sample yields approximately 110,000 clones, roughly two thirds seen once. The table lists this clone with a few counts. Its antigen is still unknown. The origin of this receptor is a young man in good health and CMV-seropositive. The sequenced material came from PBMCs.

The CDR3 region is CASSKGASGPYEQYF. The CDR3 region has the DNA TGTGCCAGCAGCAAGGGAGCTAGCGGACCCTACGAGCAGTACTTC. V is TRBV11-3 and J is TRBJ2-7; 7 bases are a match to TRBD2. The CDR3 is made up of 15 amino acids. Germline-derived CDR1 and CDR2 are SGHNT and YENEEA. The V segment lost 5 bases and the J segment 2 bases; nucleotides outside the gene matches: 9.